Here is one T cell receptor beta chain with its context. The identical CDR3 is also encoded by other nucleotide sequences in the sample. Per the original methods: Reference gene primers were amplified, and this amplification served to estimate nucleated cell counts. Clones were sequenced by immunoSEQ multiplex PCR, and TCRdb holds only the in-frame ones, with some missing. V, J and clone size are those of that table, while D and trimming were read from the DNA. The sample includes 35,000 to 50,000 clones, about 82% of them seen just once. The data were obtained in a study of blood T cell repertoires in COVID-19. On the study more broadly: The study drew acute and convalescent COVID-19 samples from the United States, Italy and Spain. T cells, B-cell-depleted T cells, or PBMCs provided the cDNA or gDNA that served as material.

This CDR3 has 17 residues. Trimming removed 3 bases at V and 1 base at J, with 15 bases between. Germline CDR1 is KGHSH and CDR2 is LQKENI. Material: peripheral blood. This TCR was sampled from a man between 70 and 80 years old with acute or convalescent COVID-19. This chain connects TRBV18 to TRBJ2-2; maybe TRBD1 (6 bases). Written as DNA, the CDR3 is TGTGCCAGCTCACCGGGGGCTGCAGGAGTGAACACCGGGGAGCTGTTTTTT. Protein product: CASSPGAAGVNTGELFF.